This entry lists 8 T cell receptor beta chains sequenced from one sample in a study of T cells in Graves' hyperthyroidism and ophthalmopathy. Regions amplified from RNA transcripts were the TCR beta CDR3 regions. TCR CDR3 underwent first-round RT-PCR with the HTBI primer set. TCRdb reprocessed the multiplex PCR reads with MiXCR, giving one entry per CDR3 protein. In the table there are fewer than 900,000 distinct CDR3 sequences, over 15% of which are singletons. The material sequenced was blood. These receptor sequences come from a man aged 18-30 years with Graves' hyperthyroidism.

The genes are TRBV18 and TRBJ2-2; D remains unclear. The germline V and J ends were trimmed by 0 bases and 5 bases, with 7 bases remaining between them. Germline V gene sequence: CDR1 KGHSH, CDR2 LQKENI. This CDR3 has 14 residues. Written as DNA, the CDR3 is TGTGCCAGCTCACCACCGTCCAAGACCGGGGAGCTGTTTTTT. This gives the protein CASSPPSKTGELFF.

The rearrangement uses TRBV6-5 and TRBJ2-7, with D perhaps TRBD1 (5 bases). CDR3 length: 15 amino acids. In germline, CDR1 is MNHEY, CDR2 SVGAGI. The V end was cut by 0 bases, the J end by 0 bases, with 9 bases between. CDR3 amino acids: CASSYSTVTSYEQYF. In DNA form, the CDR3 reads TGTGCCAGCAGTTACTCGACAGTGACCTCCTACGAGCAGTACTTC.

The chain couples TRBV12-3 or TRBV12-4 to TRBJ2-7; 9 nucleotides match TRBD2. This CDR3 is 16 amino acids long. V gave up 3 bases and J gave up 2 bases; unmatched junction bases: 8. The CDR3 here is CASSFRPSGAPYEQYF. The CDR3 DNA is TGTGCCAGCAGTTTTAGGCCTAGCGGGGCCCCCTACGAGCAGTACTTC.

This clonotype was observed many times. The J gene is TRBJ2-2, the V gene TRBV12-3 or TRBV12-4; TRBD2 matches 8 bases. This CDR3 contains 18 residues. With V trimmed by 3 bases and J by 4 bases, 13 bases remained unmatched. CDR3 sequence (DNA): TGTGCCAGCAGTTTTCCGGGACTAGTGGTTTCATTCACCGGGGAGCTGTTTTTT. It encodes CASSFPGLVVSFTGELFF.

The chain employs TRBV19 and TRBJ2-7; TRBD1 aligns across 12 bases. CDR1 and CDR2 (germline): LNHDA, SQIVND (reference sequence). The CDR3 totals 14 residues. V lost 6 bases to trimming and J lost 3 bases; unmatched junction nucleotides: 3. For the CDR3, the DNA is TGTGCCAGTAGCGGGACAGGGGGCAACTACGAGCAGTACTTC. It specifies CASSGTGGNYEQYF.

This clonotype was detected many times. The J gene is TRBJ2-7, the V gene TRBV28; 7 bases map to TRBD2. Germline V CDR1 and CDR2: MDHEN, SYDVKM. Trimming at V came to 5 bases and at J to 0 bases, leaving 10 bases not matched to a gene. The CDR3 totals 16 residues. The CDR3 spells CASSHMSGALSYEQYF. The CDR3, as DNA: TGTGCCAGCAGTCACATGAGCGGGGCCCTCTCCTACGAGCAGTACTTC.

The rearrangement uses TRBV27 and TRBJ1-5; 8 bases agree with TRBD1. CDR1 and CDR2 from the germline V gene are MNHEY and SMNVEV (reference sequence). CDR3 length equals 15 residues. V was clipped by 8 bases and J by 2 bases; unmatched bases: 8. In DNA form, the CDR3 reads TGTGCCAGCGGGAAGACGACAGGGGGCAATCAGCCCCAGCATTTT. It is translated as CASGKTTGGNQPQHF.

In its sample, this clonotype was seen many times. The chain is built from TRBV7-2 and TRBJ2-5; D might be TRBD1 (6 bases). V lost 2 bases, J lost 2 bases, and 12 bases lay in between. CDR3 length: 15 residues. Germline V gene lookup returns CDR1 SGHTA and CDR2 FQGNSA. CDR3 region: CASSLLWGQQETQYF. CDR3 nucleotides: TGTGCCAGCAGCTTACTCTGGGGGCAGCAAGAGACCCAGTACTTC.